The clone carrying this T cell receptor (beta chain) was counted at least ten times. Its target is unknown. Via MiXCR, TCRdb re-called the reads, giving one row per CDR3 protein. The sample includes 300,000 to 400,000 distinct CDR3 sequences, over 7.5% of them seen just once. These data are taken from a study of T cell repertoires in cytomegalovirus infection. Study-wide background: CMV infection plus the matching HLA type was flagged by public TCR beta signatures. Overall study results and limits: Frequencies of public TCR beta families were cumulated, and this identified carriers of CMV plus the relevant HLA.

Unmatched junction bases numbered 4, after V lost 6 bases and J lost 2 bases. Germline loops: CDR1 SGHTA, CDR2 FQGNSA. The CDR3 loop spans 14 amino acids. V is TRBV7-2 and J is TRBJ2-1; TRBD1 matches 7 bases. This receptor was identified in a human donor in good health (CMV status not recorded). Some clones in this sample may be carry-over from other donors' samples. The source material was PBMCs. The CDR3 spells CASSRDRTYNEQFF. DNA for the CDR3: TGTGCCAGCAGTCGGGACAGAACCTACAATGAGCAGTTCTTC.